The 21 T cell receptor beta chains listed next were all sequenced from one sample in a study of T cells of healthy individuals. MiXCR was run by TCRdb on the 5' RACE reads, yielding one entry per CDR3 protein. Here the sample spans around 80,000 distinct CDR3 sequences, approximately 5.4% being singletons. Receptor source: a female donor in good health.

This clonotype showed up just a few times. V usage is TRBV30 and J usage is TRBJ1-5; no clear D. The CDR3 covers 13 residues. CDR1 is GTSNPN and CDR2 is SVGIG in the germline V gene (reference sequence). V lost 1 base and J lost 2, with 6 bases in between. CDR3 protein: CAWSASRNQPQHF. The CDR3 bases are TGTGCCTGGAGTGCAAGCCGCAATCAGCCCCAGCATTTT.

This clonotype showed up just once. The chain combines TRBV6-2 or TRBV6-3 with TRBJ1-1; a possible D gene is TRBD1 (6 bases). Trimming left V 10 bases short and J 3 bases short, with 15 bases between. The CDR3 totals 13 residues. Germline CDR1 is MNHEY and CDR2 is SVGEGT. CDR3 sequence reads: CAISRGLDTEAFF. CDR3 bases: TGTGCCATTTCCAGGGGCTTGGACACTGAAGCTTTCTTT.

This clonotype was detected many times. The chain recombines TRBV5-5 with TRBJ2-3; TRBD1 aligns across 7 bases. CDR3 length: 15 residues. Germline lookup yields CDR1 SGHKS and CDR2 YYEKEE (reference sequence). Losses at the gene ends were 4 bases for V and 1 base for J; bases not matched to a gene: 6. For the CDR3, the DNA is TGTGCCAGCAGCCCCCTGGACAGGCGCACAGATACGCAGTATTTT. Translated, it gives CASSPLDRRTDTQYF.

The chain employs TRBV4-1 and TRBJ1-1; weak D call: TRBD1 (5 bases). The CDR3 totals 14 residues. CDR1 and CDR2 from the germline V gene are MGHRA and YSYEKL. With 1 base removed from V and 3 bases from J, the gap between germline ends came to 9 bases. Here the CDR3 DNA reads TGCGCCAGCAGCCAAGTGTCAGGGTACACTGAAGCTTTCTTT. Translating it yields CASSQVSGYTEAFF.

This clonotype came up many times. V is TRBV7-3 and J is TRBJ2-6; D is unresolved. The CDR3 is made up of 17 amino acids. V lost 1 base and J 0 bases, leaving 10 bases between the germline ends. Germline V gene lookup returns CDR1 SGHTA and CDR2 FQGTGA. CDR3 residues: CASSLNSLASGANVLTF. CDR3 bases: TGTGCCAGCAGCTTAAATTCCTTGGCCTCTGGGGCCAACGTCCTGACTTTC. Full variable domain (remainder filled in from reference TRBV7-3 and TRBJ2-6): GAGVSQTPSNKVTEKGKYVELRCDPISGHTALYWYRQSLGQGPEFLIYFQGTGAADDSGLPNDRFFAVRPEGSVSTLKIQRTERGDSAVYLCASSLNSLASGANVLTFGAGSRLTVL.

CDR3 DNA: TGTGCCAGCAGACCGTACACGTCACTAACAGGGAGTTCACCCCTCCACTTT. Translating it yields CASRPYTSLTGSSPLHF. The chain recombines TRBV28 with TRBJ1-6, with a weak D call TRBD1 (6 bases). Germline CDR1 is MDHEN and CDR2 is SYDVKM. CDR3 length: 17 amino acids. Trimming left V 6 bases short and J 9 bases short, with 24 bases between.

This clonotype was seen ten or more times. V is TRBV12-3 or TRBV12-4 and J is TRBJ2-2; 11 nucleotides align to TRBD2. The CDR3 runs 15 residues. The V and J ends lost 5 bases and 6 bases, in that order; junction bases with no gene match: 5. For the CDR3, the DNA is TGTGCCAGCAGTGGCACTAGCGGGAGTCCCGGGGAGCTGTTTTTT. This gives the protein CASSGTSGSPGELFF.

This clonotype turned up a few times. In DNA, the CDR3 is TGTGCCATCGGGACTAGCGGATCCTACGAGCAGTACTTC. It specifies CAIGTSGSYEQYF. This sequence joins TRBV10-3 and TRBJ2-7; 11 bases fit TRBD2. Trimming took 8 bases from V and 1 from J; bases not matched to a gene: 1. The CDR3 is 13 residues long. Germline CDR1 and CDR2: ENHRY and SYGVKD.

This clonotype was seen ten or more times. V usage is TRBV2 and J usage is TRBJ2-1; 8 nucleotides line up with TRBD2. The CDR3 loop spans 14 amino acids. V gave up 8 bases and J gave up 7 bases; unmatched junction bases: 10. The germline gives CDR1 SNHLY, CDR2 FYNNEI. CDR3 bases: TGTGCCAGCCGGGAACTAGCGGCACGAAATGAGCAGTTCTTC. It specifies CASRELAARNEQFF.

This clonotype occurred many times. This sequence joins TRBV20-1 and TRBJ1-1; tentatively, D is TRBD1 (6 bases). There are 15 residues in the CDR3. Germline loops: CDR1 DFQATT, CDR2 SNEGSKA (reference sequence). Trimming stripped 6 bases from V and 6 bases from J, with 23 bases between. The CDR3 nucleotides read TGCAGTGCCCCGAAGGGGGGAACAGGGAGCGCTGAAGCTTTCTTT. Protein sequence: CSAPKGGTGSAEAFF.

V gene TRBV7-9 combines with J gene TRBJ2-6, with D possibly matching TRBD2 (5 bases). Germline assignment: CDR1 SEHNR and CDR2 FQNEAQ (reference sequence). V was clipped by 4 bases and J by 0 bases, with 10 bases between them. CDR3 length: 16 amino acids. The CDR3 reads CASSSYGSSGANVLTF. CDR3 coding DNA: TGTGCCAGCAGCTCTTATGGGAGCTCTGGGGCCAACGTCCTGACTTTC.

The V and J genes are TRBV9 and TRBJ2-1; D unresolved. This CDR3 comprises 15 residues. Deletions cut 2 bases from V and 1 base from J, with 10 bases between. The germline gives CDR1 SGDLS, CDR2 YYNGEE. CDR3: CASSVLAYSYNEQFF. CDR3 sequence (DNA): TGTGCCAGCAGCGTCCTGGCGTATTCCTACAATGAGCAGTTCTTC.

The chain joins TRBV5-1 to TRBJ2-3; 7 bases match TRBD1. V trimming: 4 bases; J trimming: 3 bases; junction bases outside the gene matches: 14. CDR1 is SGHRS and CDR2 is YFSETQ in the germline V gene. This CDR3 has 17 residues. The CDR3 coding sequence is TGCGCCAGCAGCGCTGGTTTGACAGGGAAGGTGACAGATACGCAGTATTTT. It translates to CASSAGLTGKVTDTQYF.

The V and J genes are TRBV4-2 and TRBJ1-1; 11 bases match TRBD1. The germline V gene has CDR1 LGHNA and CDR2 YNFKEQ. This CDR3 has 16 residues. V trimming: 0 bases; J trimming: 4 bases; junction bases outside the gene matches: 4. CDR3 DNA sequence: TGTGCCAGCAGCCAAGAGGTGGGGACAGGGGGCACTGAAGCTTTCTTT. Amino acids: CASSQEVGTGGTEAFF.

Ten or more counts support this clonotype. The chain carries TRBV7-8 and TRBJ2-7, with D perhaps being TRBD1 or TRBD2 (5 bases each). This CDR3 contains 13 residues. CDR1 is SGHVS and CDR2 is FQNEAQ in the germline V gene. V lost 6 bases, J lost 2 bases, and 11 bases lay in between. Written as DNA, the CDR3 is TGTGCCAGCAGTTTCAGGGACCCCTACGAGCAGTACTTC. Its translation: CASSFRDPYEQYF.

This clonotype was recorded at least ten times. The rearrangement joins TRBV7-2 to TRBJ2-1; TRBD2 aligns across 9 bases. CDR1 SGHTA and CDR2 FQGNSA come from the germline V gene. Germline trimming cut 5 bases from V and 4 bases from J; bases unmatched to any gene: 6. The CDR3 totals 15 residues. CDR3 sequence (DNA): TGTGCCAGCAGCCCCATAGCGGGAGATTACAATGAGCAGTTCTTC. Encoded protein: CASSPIAGDYNEQFF.

This clonotype came up many times. The junction and the germline gene differ at one end; a read error may be behind it. This chain links TRBV4-1 with TRBJ2-3; 8 bases align to TRBD2. CDR3 length: 13 residues. Germline V gives CDR1 MGHRA, CDR2 YSYEKL. CDR3 amino acids: CASSPFRGGPQSF. The CDR3 DNA reads TGCGCCAGCAGCCCCTTTCGGGGGGGCCCTCAATCTTTT.

In its sample, this clonotype was seen many times. The chain couples TRBV3-1 to TRBJ1-1, with 7 bases that match TRBD1. V dropped 2 bases and J dropped 7; count of bases not matched to a gene: 7. CDR3 size: 14 residues. Germline loops: CDR1 LGHDT, CDR2 YNNKEL (reference sequence). CDR3 nucleotide sequence: TGTGCCAGCAGCCAAAGGGGGCAGTACGGTGAAGCTTTCTTT. It yields the protein CASSQRGQYGEAFF.

J is TRBJ1-1 and V is TRBV5-6; perhaps TRBD1 as D (5 bases). Trimming left V 0 bases short and J 3 bases short, with 12 bases between. The CDR3 has 15 amino acids. In germline, CDR1 is SGHDT, CDR2 YYEEEE. The CDR3 spells CASSLVGEADTEAFF. The CDR3, as DNA: TGTGCCAGCAGCTTGGTGGGGGAGGCGGACACTGAAGCTTTCTTT.

This clonotype was recorded a few times. The CDR3 nucleotides are TGTGCCAGCTCACTAGGACAGGGAGATGTGCAGCCCCAGCATTTT. This sequence encodes CASSLGQGDVQPQHF. The chain recombines TRBV18 with TRBJ1-5, with 8 bases lining up with TRBD1. CDR3 length: 15 amino acids. V shed 4 bases and J 7 bases; nucleotides not matched to a gene: 9. The germline CDR1 and CDR2 sequences are KGHSH and LQKENI.

This clonotype was seen repeatedly, ten times or more. The rearrangement links TRBV27 to TRBJ2-7; D may be TRBD2 (6 bases). The length of the CDR3 is 18 residues. Per germline, CDR1 MNHEY and CDR2 SMNVEV (reference sequence). V was cut by 3 bases and J by 7 bases, with 28 bases left in between. CDR3 amino acids: CASSFSFGTFRWSGEQYF. The CDR3 coding sequence is TGTGCCAGCAGTTTCTCCTTCGGGACTTTTCGGTGGTCGGGTGAGCAGTACTTC.